The rows below give T cell receptor beta chains drawn from one sample of a study of blood T cell repertoires in COVID-19. Repertoires were generated with immunoSEQ multiplex PCR, while TCRdb's copy carries only in-frame clones and drops some. Altogether about 190,000 clones are present, approximately 86% being singletons, with the ten largest covering 1.1%. Material: peripheral blood. The receptors come from a man younger than 45 with acute or convalescent COVID-19. Both conserved end residues are part of each CDR3. Each record gives: V gene, clone size, CDR3 protein. Clone size appears in some rows only: once, few, many, or a class for an expanded clone.

v_call: TRBV5-1
clone_size: .
cdr3_aa: CASSLGLAGATDTQYF

v_call: TRBV7-9
clone_size: .
cdr3_aa: CASSEGQGRRNQPQHF

v_call: TRBV28
clone_size: .
cdr3_aa: CASSFPNRFNQPQHF

v_call: TRBV5-1
clone_size: .
cdr3_aa: CASSRTDRGFDSGNTIYF

v_call: TRBV4-1
clone_size: few
cdr3_aa: CASSQDSPGYLVQPQHF

v_call: TRBV19
clone_size: .
cdr3_aa: CASSIDTYEGVNYGYTF

v_call: TRBV2
clone_size: .
cdr3_aa: CASSGHATEAFF

v_call: TRBV7-3
clone_size: few
cdr3_aa: CASSLNAGAKLFF

v_call: TRBV12-3/TRBV12-4
clone_size: .
cdr3_aa: CASSLTSYTEAFF

v_call: TRBV6-5
clone_size: .
cdr3_aa: CASRTGAGNTIYF

v_call: TRBV7-3
clone_size: .
cdr3_aa: CASSQHTSGANVLTF

v_call: TRBV15
clone_size: few
cdr3_aa: CATSRDEAGRQETQYF

v_call: TRBV3-1/TRBV3-2
clone_size: .
cdr3_aa: CASSQVTSLHTDTQYF

v_call: TRBV5-8
clone_size: .
cdr3_aa: CASSLRSSGPYDTQYF

v_call: TRBV7-3
clone_size: .
cdr3_aa: CASSLPQSGTGELFF

v_call: TRBV18
clone_size: .
cdr3_aa: CASSQASGIVREQFF

v_call: TRBV4-1
clone_size: .
cdr3_aa: CASSQEGRGLTEAFF

v_call: TRBV6-1
clone_size: .
cdr3_aa: CASRGTGGFPEQYF

v_call: TRBV18
clone_size: .
cdr3_aa: CASSPVDINNEKLFF

v_call: TRBV10-3
clone_size: .
cdr3_aa: CAISEPGQGKYF

v_call: TRBV4-1
clone_size: .
cdr3_aa: CASSQDRGTEGGTQYF

v_call: TRBV13
clone_size: .
cdr3_aa: CASSLGRGGSYNEQFF

v_call: TRBV10-3
clone_size: .
cdr3_aa: CAISELFSGPGKLEQFF